The entry below describes one TCR beta chain. Its antigen is not yet known. Base qualities are missing; no much larger clone stands one base away. A MiSeq instrument was used for deep resolution sequencing, which targeted depths ranging from 1 in 1 million up to 1 in 200,000 T cells, with coverage averaging 10x for each clonotype. The immunoSEQ hsTCRB Kit was used to generate TCR beta libraries. The study's own analysis went as follows. The data were analyzed with ImmunoSEQ Analyzer and ImmunoSEQ Data Assistant, and V, D and J gene assignments followed IMGT definitions. Clonality, with values ranging from 0 to 1, was calculated as one minus the normalized Shannon entropy of productive rearrangement frequencies. Public clonotype analysis was restricted to overrepresented clonotypes comprising at least 0.05% of each patient's repertoire. About twelve repertoires from age-matched healthy donors, obtained from immuneACCESS, served as clonality controls. TCRdb's version of the immuneACCESS table is confined to in-frame rearrangements and falls short of the full clone set. An unresolved V gene accounts for under half of the shortfall where checked; the remainder is of unknown origin. V and J calls and clone size are given by that table; D and trimming were obtained from the DNA. The sample contains 200,000 to 250,000 clones, 60% to 80% of them found a single time. Jointly, the top ten make up over 5.5% of the sample.

Read against the paper, the sample's time point label means: about a year on ibrutinib. For TCR beta library preparation, 1.5 to 2 micrograms of genomic DNA was extracted from cryopreserved PBMCs. High-throughput TCR beta sequencing was performed on longitudinal blood samples from CLL patients receiving ibrutinib monotherapy. The patients took part in an open-label, single-center phase 2 trial of ibrutinib monotherapy. The germline V gene provides CDR1 SGDLS and CDR2 YYNGEE. The CDR3 holds 16 amino acids from the cysteine to the phenylalanine. The sequence is cut down to CDR3 DNA, 48 bases in frame from base 1. V drops 0 bases and J drops 1 base, leaving 11 bases in between. This sample stems from a study of cytotoxic CD8 clonotypes in ibrutinib-treated CLL (dated by TCRdb to the early 2020s). For the study in its entirety: The cohort included around 15 treatment-naive and some twelve relapsed/refractory patients; roughly 17 were IGHV unmutated. Partial responses were observed in about 24 patients and complete responses in 2; after a median follow-up of roughly 62 months, remission was maintained in around 14 patients and progression was observed in roughly twelve. Every remission and progressive disease sample was obtained while ibrutinib was still being received by the patients. Response samples were taken after a median of 12 months on treatment, ranging from 6 to 36 months. Cryopreserved peripheral blood mononuclear cells were collected at three points: before therapy, at response, and at either sustained remission or disease progression. Of the 85 to 95 participants in the trial, about two dozen had longitudinal samples available. On average, each sample yielded about 260,000 productive templates and 85,000 to 95,000 productive rearrangements. General findings and caveats noted by the study authors: Clonality increased at ibrutinib response, stayed stable in sustained remission, and fell back toward baseline at progression. Public clonotypes were found to be uncommon and were observed to contract or remain stable during treatment; the increase in clonality was shown to reflect expansion of private clonotypes at ibrutinib response. Baseline clonality exceeded that of age-matched healthy donors and correlated strongly with circulating CD8+ T-cell counts. Sampling times were not matched between patients in sustained remission and patients whose disease was progressing, and lymph node repertoires were not examined.

Material: PBMCs, obtained after 12 months of ibrutinib treatment. This receptor chain uses TRBV9 and TRBJ2-1; TRBD1 is a possible D gene, resting on 5 matching bases. This clonotype was obtained from a human donor with chronic lymphocytic leukemia. The DNA sequence follows: TGTGCCAGCAGCGTAGCTCCGGCAGGGTCCTACAATGAGCAGTTCTTC. It encodes CASSVAPAGSYNEQFF. Joined to the reference TRBV9 and TRBJ2-1 proteins, this CDR3 gives the full variable domain: DSGVTQTPKHLITATGQRVTLRCSPRSGDLSVYWYQQSLDQGLQFLIQYYNGEERAKGNILERFSAQQFPDLHSELNLSSLELGDSALYFCASSVAPAGSYNEQFFGPGTRLTVL.